The 7 T cell receptor beta chains below come from one sample, sequenced in a study of T cell changes during pregnancy in multiple sclerosis. Only in-frame clones appear in the TCRdb table, and some are missing; sequencing was by immunoSEQ multiplex PCR. This sample has about 45,000 clones; 85% to 95% occur once, and the top ten carry roughly 0.52%. Material: CD4+ T cells from peripheral blood mononuclear cells, obtained in the third trimester of pregnancy. The receptors were gathered from a female donor with multiple sclerosis, enrolled in a pregnancy study.

The rearrangement links TRBV19 to TRBJ1-2; 7 nucleotides line up with TRBD1. In germline, CDR1 is LNHDA, CDR2 SQIVND (reference sequence). V lost 3 bases to trimming and J lost 4 bases; unmatched junction nucleotides: 8. The length of the CDR3 is 15 residues. CDR3 in amino acids: CASSILTGSTYGYTF. The CDR3 DNA follows: TGTGCCAGTAGTATCTTGACAGGGTCAACCTATGGCTACACCTTC.

This chain uses TRBV10-2 with TRBJ1-2, with 7 bases that match TRBD1. This CDR3 region has 13 residues. Germline V lookup: CDR1 WSHSY, CDR2 SAAADI. V lost 2 bases to trimming and J lost 3 bases; unmatched junction nucleotides: 0. This chain's CDR3 is CASSEDRDYGYTF. The CDR3 DNA sequence: TGCGCCAGCAGTGAGGACAGGGACTATGGCTACACCTTC.

The genes are TRBV7-2 and TRBJ2-1; TRBD2 matches 7 bases. The CDR3 loop spans 13 amino acids. The V gene end was trimmed by 5 bases and the J gene end by 8 bases; junction bases not matched to a gene: 6. The germline V gene has CDR1 SGHTA and CDR2 FQGNSA. CDR3 DNA: TGTGCCAGCAGCCCGGGACTATACCATGAGCAGTTCTTC. This encodes CASSPGLYHEQFF.

This chain joins TRBV6-5 and TRBJ1-5; TRBD1 matches at 8 bases. There are 15 residues in the CDR3. V shed 6 bases and J 4 bases; nucleotides not matched to a gene: 8. CDR1 is MNHEY and CDR2 is SVGAGI in the germline V gene. The CDR3 loop is CASRTAQGVNQPQHF. CDR3 DNA sequence: TGTGCCAGCAGAACCGCACAGGGGGTAAATCAGCCCCAGCATTTT.

The chain couples TRBV11-3 to TRBJ1-1; maybe TRBD1 (6 bases). CDR3 length: 14 amino acids. Between the trimmed V and J ends, which lost 4 bases and 0 bases, there was a span of 9 bases. Germline V gene sequence: CDR1 SGHNT, CDR2 YENEEA. The CDR3 sequence: CASSSGALNTEAFF. The CDR3 DNA follows: TGTGCCAGCAGCTCAGGGGCTTTGAACACTGAAGCTTTCTTT.

This clone came up once. The chain recombines TRBV29-1 with TRBJ2-1, with TRBD2 matching over 7 bases. Unmatched junction bases numbered 5, after V lost 6 bases and J lost 0 bases. The germline V gene has CDR1 SQVTM and CDR2 ANQGSEA. The CDR3 has 14 amino acids. The CDR3 loop reads CSVTSGISYNEQFF. DNA of the CDR3: TGCAGCGTCACCAGCGGGATCTCCTACAATGAGCAGTTCTTC.

The chain carries TRBV11-1 and TRBJ2-1; 9 bases line up with TRBD1. Germline CDR1 SGHAT, CDR2 FQDESV (reference sequence). The CDR3 has 15 amino acids. V lost 6 bases to trimming and J lost 0 bases; unmatched junction nucleotides: 3. The CDR3 spells CASSDRGSSYNEQFF. The CDR3 DNA reads TGTGCCAGCAGTGACAGGGGGAGCTCCTACAATGAGCAGTTCTTC. The full variable domain, in which reference TRBV11-1 and TRBJ2-1 provide the parts outside the CDR3, is EAEVAQSPRYKITEKSQAVAFWCDPISGHATLYWYRQILGQGPELLVQFQDESVVDDSQLPKDRFSAERLKGVDSTLKIQPAELGDSAMYLCASSDRGSSYNEQFFGPGTRLTVL.